The present TCR beta chain was sequenced within a study of blood T cell repertoires in acute mononucleosis (TCRdb year 2020). In the study overall: To capture the memory response, convalescent samples were obtained between 5 and 8 months after the acute presentation. A mean blood EBV load of around 3.8 log10 genome copies per million B cells was observed during acute infection, and a mean blood EBV load of 2.5 to 3 was observed at convalescence.

General conclusions and limits of the study: Only a few donors were included in the cohort, so group averages were based on very few individuals. Because only a fraction of each donor's blood was analyzed, sampling error might partly explain the low overlap between acute and convalescent clonotypes. Both chains appeared to be involved in GLC-BM selection, with public TCRbeta motifs on BV14-BJ2 and BV20-BJ1 together with a TCRalpha motif on AV5-AJ31. Just roughly 8.1% of the unique acute clonotypes remained in convalescence, but these persisting clonotypes accounted for most of the response, and new, diverse de novo clonotypes seemingly replaced the other acute clonotypes.

The cysteine opens and the phenylalanine closes a CDR3 of 11 amino acids. Only the CDR3 region is kept as DNA, spanning 33 bases read in frame from base 1. Comment on this clone: A far larger clone is one nucleotide away, so this likely arose from a read error.

The meaning of the sample's time point label: convalescence about 6 months (5-8 months) after acute presentation (visit 7). Over the course of primary infection, this study followed CD8 T cell responses against two immunodominant EBV epitopes, BRLF1 109 (YVL-BR) and BMLF1 280 (GLC-BM). Primary EBV infection was indicated by a positive serum heterophile antibody test and EBV viral capsid antigen-specific IgM. As a first step, magnetic positive selection (MACS) was used to enrich total CD8 T cells from the PBMCs. Live CD3+ CD8+ tetramer+ cells were sorted on a FACSAria III to over 90% purity. Cell sorting used a PE-conjugated tetramer carrying the BMLF1 280-288 peptide. At both acute infection and convalescence, EBV epitope-specific CD8 T cells were tetramer-sorted, and the TCR repertoires of those cells were deep-sequenced directly ex vivo. Donors were a few people aged roughly 18 to 30 with clinical acute infectious mononucleosis and laboratory evidence of primary EBV infection. Heparinized peripheral blood was drawn at clinical presentation with mononucleosis symptoms and was drawn again about 6 months later. PBMCs were isolated by Ficoll-Paque density gradient centrifugation.

Total RNA from at least 9,000 sorted tetramer+ CD8 T cells was reverse transcribed into cDNA for TCR profiling. CDR3 regions were amplified by PCR with primers annealing to V and J regions, adding unique molecular identifiers to track templates. TCRalpha and TCRbeta chains were profiled using the immunoSEQ platform, including its sequencing and error-correction standards. As for the authors' bioinformatics: Clonal copy numbers were corrected for sequencing and PCR errors, and CDR3s were defined per IMGT conventions. Analysis was restricted to productive rearrangements and performed with immunoSEQ Analyzer versions 2.0 and 3.0, while gene-pairing frequencies underwent further processing in Microsoft Excel. Circos plots were used to display V-J pairings, and MEME together with a custom motifSearch program was used to find CDR3 motifs. The probability of generation of TCR sequences was calculated using the OLGA algorithm. Clonotypes seen at both visits were designated persistent, clonotypes seen only acutely were designated nonpersistent, and clonotypes seen only at convalescence were designated de novo. A public TCR was defined as an amino acid clonotype used by more than one donor. The immuneACCESS repertoire file appears here via TCRdb, limited to in-frame rearrangements. These files lack a portion of the clones; in checked studies, under half of the deficit traces to unresolved V genes, and the cause of the others is not known. That table gives V, J and clone size, and the DNA gave D and trimming. The table for this sample lists roughly 1,700 clones; about 23% of them were counted only once. The ten largest clones add up to less than 30% of the sample.

The origin of this receptor is a woman aged 18-35 years with infectious mononucleosis caused by EBV. Specimen: EBV GLC epitope tetramer+ CD8+ T cells sorted from PBMCs, collected during convalescence from infectious mononucleosis. What the cell subset or site label conveys for this sample: CD8 T cells binding tetramer with EBV BMLF1 280-288 peptide (GLC-BM). Recombination joined TRBV21-1 with TRBJ2-7. TRBV21-1 is designated a pseudogene. The encoded CDR3 is CASSWNYEQYF. At the DNA level, the sequence is TGTGCCAGCAGCTGGAACTACGAGCAGTACTTC.